The present T cell receptor beta chain was sequenced within a study of cytotoxic CD8 clonotypes in ibrutinib-treated CLL. The overall study: Samples averaged about 260,000 productive templates and just under 95,000 productive rearrangements. Study-level findings and limits: Higher circulating CD8+ T-cell counts strongly accompanied higher baseline clonality, above age-matched healthy donors.

Germline assignment: CDR1 SGHNT and CDR2 YYREEE (reference sequence). V was trimmed by 1 base and J by 0 bases, leaving 7 bases between them. The CDR3 runs to 14 residues. Repertoires were generated with immunoSEQ multiplex PCR, while TCRdb's copy carries only in-frame clones and drops some. The sample comprises some 200,000 clones, 65% to 80% of which are singletons, and roughly 5.9% rests with the top ten. Concerning this clone itself: Its specificity is unknown.

The genes are TRBV5-4 and TRBJ1-2, with unresolved D. The sequence came from a human donor with chronic lymphocytic leukemia. The specimen was PBMCs, collected after 12 months of ibrutinib treatment. CDR3 coding DNA: TGTGCCAGCAGCTTGTCGGGAACTAACTATGGCTACACCTTC. This sequence encodes CASSLSGTNYGYTF.